This T cell receptor (beta chain) was sequenced in a study of patients and donors after allogeneic stem cell transplantation. The CDR3 runs 14 residues. CDR1 is KGHSH and CDR2 is LQKENI in the germline V gene. V dropped 5 bases and J dropped 3 bases, with 13 bases sitting between them. This clonotype occurred a few times. The final CDR3 position lacks the conserved phenylalanine or tryptophan, pointing to a likely read error. TCRdb ran MiXCR on the RT-PCR reads and lists one entry per CDR3 protein. This sample has about 2,600 distinct CDR3 sequences, with 17% found just once. The chain joins TRBV18 to TRBJ1-1; D might be TRBD1 (5 bases). This sequence was found in a human donor who was either an allogeneic HSCT recipient or a stem cell or donor lymphocyte infusion donor (not recorded which). It is not recorded whose cells these are; they may come from a transplant donor. Sample: blood, either unsorted or a sorted T cell fraction (not recorded which). The CDR3 DNA follows: TGTGCCAGCTCAGGGGCGACACGTGACACTGAAGCTTTCATT. This codes for CASSGATRDTEAFI.